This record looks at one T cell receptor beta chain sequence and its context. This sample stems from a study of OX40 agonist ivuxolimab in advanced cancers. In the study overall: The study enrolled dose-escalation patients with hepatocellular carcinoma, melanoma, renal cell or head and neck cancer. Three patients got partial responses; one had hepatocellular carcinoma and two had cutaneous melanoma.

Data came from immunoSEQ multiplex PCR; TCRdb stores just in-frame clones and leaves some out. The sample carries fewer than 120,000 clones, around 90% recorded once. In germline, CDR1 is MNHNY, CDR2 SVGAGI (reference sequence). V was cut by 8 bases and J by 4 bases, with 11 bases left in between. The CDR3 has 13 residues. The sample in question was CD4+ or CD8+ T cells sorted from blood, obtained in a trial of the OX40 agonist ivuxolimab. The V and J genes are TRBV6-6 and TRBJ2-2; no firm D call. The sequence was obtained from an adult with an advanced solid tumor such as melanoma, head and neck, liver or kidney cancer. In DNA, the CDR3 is TGTGCCAGCGCACCACGTTCCACCGGGGAGCTGTTTTTT. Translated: CASAPRSTGELFF.